The 11 T cell receptor beta chains presented below share a single source sample, sequenced in a study of blood T cells in healthy people across ages. A second PCR, run for about 7 to 11 cycles, used a sample-barcoded 5' primer plus a J-beta primer mix. TCRdb recomputed calls from the 5' RACE reads with MiXCR, one row per CDR3 protein. The table has 700,000 to 950,000 distinct CDR3 sequences, 55% to 70% seen once. The sequenced sample consisted of blood. The receptor set was obtained from a man between 25 and 39 years old in good health.

This chain uses TRBV7-2 with TRBJ2-5, with D perhaps matching TRBD1 (6 bases). Germline V gene sequence: CDR1 SGHTA, CDR2 FQGNSA. The CDR3 totals 15 residues. Trimming pared 8 bases from V and 5 bases from J, leaving 21 bases between. In DNA form, the CDR3 reads TGTGCCAGCTTCTGGCGGGTCGACCAGGGGGAGACCCAGTACTTC. It codes for CASFWRVDQGETQYF.

This chain connects TRBV5-5 to TRBJ2-1; D call uncertain. Germline CDR1 is SGHKS and CDR2 is YYEKEE (reference sequence). Trimming stripped 3 bases from V and 5 bases from J, with 12 bases between. This CDR3 has 14 residues. CDR3 residues: CASSSVGPHNEQFF. In nucleotides, the CDR3 is TGTGCCAGCAGCTCGGTCGGCCCTCACAATGAGCAGTTCTTC.

V and J are TRBV12-3 or TRBV12-4 and TRBJ1-4; 9 nucleotides match TRBD1. The trim removed 6 bases at V and 5 bases at J, leaving 7 bases unmatched. The CDR3 extends over 15 amino acids. DNA of the CDR3: TGTGCCAGCAGACCCCCGGGACAGGGAAATGAAAAACTGTTTTTT. Translation gives CASRPPGQGNEKLFF.

This clonotype was counted between two and nine times. The chain carries TRBV12-3 or TRBV12-4 and TRBJ2-5; D is ambiguous. The CDR3 length is 14 residues. V was shortened by 6 bases and J by 5 bases, with 16 bases between the two germline ends. The CDR3 region has the DNA TGTGCCAGCAGCCACCCGGCGGCTGGGGAGACCCAGTACTTC. Its translation: CASSHPAAGETQYF.

The V call is TRBV10-3, the J call TRBJ2-1; D is possibly TRBD2 (7 bases). The V gene's germline CDR1 is ENHRY and CDR2 SYGVKD. There are 15 residues in the CDR3. With 9 bases removed from V and 7 bases from J, the gap between germline ends came to 22 bases. The CDR3 nucleotides are TGTGCCATATCCACAACGGGGGGCCTAGTGAATGAGCAGTTCTTC. It encodes CAISTTGGLVNEQFF.

The V call is TRBV15, the J call TRBJ2-5; the match to TRBD2 covers 15 bases. Trimming at V came to 3 bases and at J to 9 bases, leaving 11 bases not matched to a gene. Per germline, CDR1 LNHNV and CDR2 YYDKDF (reference sequence). The CDR3 spans 17 residues. The CDR3 reads CATSSPAGTSGRRAQYF. The CDR3 DNA sequence: TGTGCCACCAGCAGTCCTGCCGGGACTAGCGGGAGGCGGGCCCAGTACTTC.

In this sample, this clonotype turned up a few times. The rearrangement links TRBV6-5 to TRBJ2-7, with TRBD1 identical over 7 bases. The CDR3 extends over 14 amino acids. Germline-derived CDR1 and CDR2 are MNHEY and SVGAGI. The V segment lost 7 bases and the J segment 0 bases; nucleotides outside the gene matches: 6. CDR3 sequence (DNA): TGTGCCAGCAACCCGGACAGGAGCTCCTACGAGCAGTACTTC. Amino acids: CASNPDRSSYEQYF.

The J gene is TRBJ2-1, the V gene TRBV29-1; 12 bases are shared with TRBD2. CDR1 is SQVTM and CDR2 is ANQGSEA in the germline V gene. The CDR3 runs to 17 residues. The ends lost 7 bases at V and 5 bases at J; junction bases unmatched: 15. The CDR3 DNA follows: TGCAGCGGCCGCCCGACTAGCGGGAGACTGCTCGACAATGAGCAGTTCTTC. Its translation is CSGRPTSGRLLDNEQFF.

This rearrangement joins TRBV20-1 to TRBJ1-2; unclear D gene. CDR1 and CDR2 (germline): DFQATT, SNEGSKA (reference sequence). CDR3 size: 14 residues. V lost 3 bases and J lost 3, with 14 bases in between. The CDR3 DNA sequence: TGCAGTGCTAGCGGGGTAGGGTATGACTATGGCTACACCTTC. This translates into CSASGVGYDYGYTF.

The chain is built from TRBV20-1 and TRBJ2-5; 11 bases are a match to TRBD2. V was pared by 5 bases and J by 4 bases, with 12 bases of the junction left unmatched. The CDR3 extends over 16 amino acids. CDR1 and CDR2 (germline): DFQATT, SNEGSKA (reference sequence). CDR3 DNA sequence: TGCAGTGCTTTGACTACTAGCGGGGGTGCCGGAGAGACCCAGTACTTC. Its translation is CSALTTSGGAGETQYF.

The chain carries TRBV20-1 and TRBJ2-7, with D hard to call. CDR1 is DFQATT, CDR2 SNEGSKA, per germline (reference sequence). Trimming removed 7 bases from V and 10 bases from J, with 17 bases in between. The CDR3 is 11 residues long. The CDR3 region has the DNA TGCAGTGTCTCTAGTCTCCTTTCCCAGTACTTC. Translation gives CSVSSLLSQYF.